This T cell receptor beta chain was captured by sequencing in a study of blood T cell repertoires in COVID-19. The CDR3 consists of 14 residues. V was trimmed by 1 base and J by 15 bases, leaving 19 bases between them. Germline CDR1 is SGHDN and CDR2 is FVKESK. Using immunoSEQ multiplex PCR, the repertoire was profiled, and TCRdb retains in-frame clones only, with some absent. The sample consists of roughly 100,000 clones, 86% of them appearing once. This chain connects TRBV14 to TRBJ2-1, with D hard to call. This TCR was sampled from an older man with acute or convalescent COVID-19. The sample consisted of peripheral blood. The CDR3 loop reads CASSQAVSTGQRFF. CDR3 nucleotides: TGTGCCAGCAGCCAAGCAGTCTCGACGGGTCAAAGGTTCTTC.